A single sample is the source of the 21 T cell receptor beta chains below, sequenced in a study of cytomegalovirus exposure and HLA in healthy donors. The PCR had 60 Vbeta and 13 Jbeta primers. Repertoires were generated with immunoSEQ multiplex PCR, while TCRdb's copy carries only in-frame clones and drops some. Here the sample spans some 140,000 clones, over 60% being singletons. Sequenced material: PBMCs. All receptors derive from a man between 25 and 39 years old in good health and CMV-seronegative.

The chain employs TRBV28 and TRBJ1-3; D gene unclear. Germline CDR1 is MDHEN and CDR2 is SYDVKM. This CDR3 comprises 10 residues. V was clipped by 6 bases and J by 5 bases, with 2 bases between them. Here the CDR3 DNA reads TGTGCCAGCAGCAGAAACACCATATATTTT. Translated: CASSRNTIYF.

The chain links TRBV19 to TRBJ2-7; D possibly corresponds to TRBD2 (6 bases). CDR3 size: 15 residues. Trimming removed 6 bases from V and 0 bases from J, with 15 bases in between. Germline V gene sequence: CDR1 LNHDA, CDR2 SQIVND (reference sequence). In nucleotides, the CDR3 is TGTGCCAGTAGCCCCGCTAGCGCCAACTCCTACGAGCAGTACTTC. The encoded protein is CASSPASANSYEQYF.

Only a few counts were recorded for this clone. This chain links TRBV6-1 with TRBJ2-1; D is possibly TRBD1 (6 bases). Trimming took 4 bases from V and 15 from J, leaving 25 bases between them. The germline CDR1 and CDR2 sequences are MNHNS and SASEGT. The length of the CDR3 is 15 residues. DNA of the CDR3: TGTGCCAGCAGTGTCTACAGGGATGGTCGGGCGGGTCTGTTCTTC. This encodes CASSVYRDGRAGLFF.

The chain employs TRBV6-5 and TRBJ2-7; D is possibly TRBD1 (6 bases). The CDR3 has 15 residues. With 6 bases removed from V and 1 base from J, the gap between germline ends came to 16 bases. Germline V gene lookup returns CDR1 MNHEY and CDR2 SVGAGI. The CDR3 sequence: CASRGSGVGSYEQYF. The CDR3 nucleotides read TGTGCCAGCAGAGGGTCAGGGGTAGGTTCCTACGAGCAGTACTTC.

The rearrangement uses TRBV28 and TRBJ2-5; 7 bases map to TRBD1. The CDR3 runs to 15 residues. V was pared by 3 bases and J by 5 bases, with 9 bases of the junction left unmatched. In germline, CDR1 is MDHEN, CDR2 SYDVKM. The CDR3 DNA reads TGTGCCAGCAGTTTCCTAGGGGGCGCAGGGGAGACCCAGTACTTC. Translated, it gives CASSFLGGAGETQYF.

The chain links TRBV2 to TRBJ2-3; 7 bases match TRBD2. CDR3 length: 14 residues. CDR1 is SNHLY and CDR2 is FYNNEI in the germline V gene. V dropped 8 bases and J dropped 5; count of bases not matched to a gene: 10. The CDR3 sequence is CASLASGVGDTQYF. The CDR3 DNA reads as TGTGCCAGCCTCGCGAGCGGGGTAGGAGATACGCAGTATTTT.

In its sample, this clone was seen a few times. J is TRBJ2-1 and V is TRBV15; D is perhaps TRBD1 (7 bases). This CDR3 is built from 16 residues. From germline, CDR1 is LNHNV and CDR2 YYDKDF (reference sequence). Deletions cut 6 bases from V and 5 bases from J, with 20 bases between. DNA of the CDR3: TGTGCCACCAGTCCCAGGAGGGGGCTCAGCGACAATGAGCAGTTCTTC. Its protein is CATSPRRGLSDNEQFF.

The rearrangement uses TRBV29-1 and TRBJ2-3; D is possibly TRBD1 (5 bases). Germline V gene sequence: CDR1 SQVTM, CDR2 ANQGSEA. V shed 4 bases and J shed 4 bases, with 15 bases lying between them. The CDR3 extends over 14 amino acids. The DNA of the CDR3 is TGCAGCGTTGGCCCCGGGCAGGGATCAGATACGCAGTATTTT. It specifies CSVGPGQGSDTQYF.

This clone appeared a few times. The same CDR3 is also encoded by other DNA sequences in this sample. V is TRBV28 and J is TRBJ2-1, with 8 bases lining up with TRBD1. Germline V gene lookup returns CDR1 MDHEN and CDR2 SYDVKM. The V and J ends lost 2 bases and 8 bases, in that order; junction bases with no gene match: 5. The CDR3 has 14 amino acids. CDR3 nucleotide sequence: TGTGCCAGCAGTTTAGCGACAGGGGCAGATGAGCAGTTCTTC. It is translated as CASSLATGADEQFF.

The chain uses TRBV5-1 and TRBJ1-4, with D unresolved. Germline CDR1 reads SGHRS; CDR2 reads YFSETQ. The CDR3 has 15 residues. The ends were cut back, 0 bases at V and 8 bases at J, with 14 bases in the middle. The CDR3 nucleotides read TGCGCCAGCAGCTTGGATTGGGGAGTCGGGGAAAAACTGTTTTTT. Protein sequence: CASSLDWGVGEKLFF.

This clone was seen just once. This chain links TRBV27 with TRBJ1-1; D not resolved. There are 13 residues in the CDR3. The ends were cut back, 5 bases at V and 3 bases at J, with 10 bases in the middle. Germline lookup yields CDR1 MNHEY and CDR2 SMNVEV (reference sequence). CDR3 region: CASSVVRDTEAFF. CDR3 nucleotide sequence: TGTGCCAGCAGTGTCGTCCGAGACACTGAAGCTTTCTTT.

The CDR3: CAIRIGGTGDTQYF. The CDR3 nucleotides are TGTGCCATCAGGATCGGGGGAACGGGAGATACGCAGTATTTT. The chain joins TRBV10-3 to TRBJ2-3, with D possibly matching TRBD2 (6 bases). Germline V gene data show CDR1 as ENHRY and CDR2 as SYGVKD. The CDR3 covers 14 residues. Trimming took off 6 bases at V and 5 bases at J, with 15 bases between the two ends.

V and J are TRBV11-2 and TRBJ2-7, with 10 nucleotides matching TRBD1. Trimming at V came to 5 bases and at J to 1 base, leaving 5 bases not matched to a gene. Germline assignment: CDR1 SGHAT and CDR2 FQNNGV. The CDR3 runs 15 residues. CDR3 in amino acids: CASSVTGGRSYEQYF. The DNA of the CDR3 is TGTGCCAGCAGCGTGACAGGGGGCCGGTCCTACGAGCAGTACTTC.

The genes are TRBV5-1 and TRBJ2-7; 10 bases match TRBD1. V trimming: 2 bases; J trimming: 7 bases; junction bases outside the gene matches: 6. From germline, CDR1 is SGHRS and CDR2 YFSETQ. The CDR3 consists of 14 residues. The chain's CDR3 is CASSFLDRGSEQYF. The CDR3 DNA follows: TGCGCCAGCAGCTTCCTGGACAGGGGGAGTGAGCAGTACTTC.

This clone turned up a few times. The chain links TRBV6-1 to TRBJ1-1; D is undetermined. CDR1 is MNHNS and CDR2 is SASEGT in the germline V gene. V was trimmed by 6 bases and J by 1 base, leaving 9 bases between them. The CDR3 runs 13 residues. This chain's CDR3 is CASRRGRNTEAFF. The CDR3 DNA sequence: TGTGCCAGCAGGAGAGGGAGGAACACTGAAGCTTTCTTT.

This clone has a handful of counts. This chain connects TRBV28 to TRBJ2-5; 7 bases match TRBD1. The CDR3 covers 16 residues. The germline V gene has CDR1 MDHEN and CDR2 SYDVKM. J gave up 2 bases and V 3 bases, and 9 bases lay outside the gene matches. CDR3 in amino acids: CASSFLGQTDQETQYF. DNA of the CDR3: TGTGCCAGCAGTTTTTTGGGACAGACCGATCAAGAGACCCAGTACTTC.

This clone was counted once. The V call is TRBV6-1, the J call TRBJ1-2; 7 bases map to TRBD1. The ends lost 2 bases at V and 2 bases at J; junction bases unmatched: 11. Germline assignment: CDR1 MNHNS and CDR2 SASEGT. The CDR3 length is 17 residues. CDR3 sequence: CASSETPSPRGNYGYTF. CDR3 DNA sequence: TGTGCCAGCAGTGAAACCCCCTCCCCCAGGGGGAACTATGGCTACACCTTC.

In regard to this clone: This CDR3 is also generated by other DNA sequences in the sample. The chain uses TRBV6-6 and TRBJ2-7, with 10 positions matching TRBD2. Germline V gene sequence: CDR1 MNHNY, CDR2 SVGAGI (reference sequence). The CDR3 has 13 amino acids. The V gene end was trimmed by 6 bases and the J gene end by 3 bases; junction bases not matched to a gene: 2. The DNA for the CDR3 is TGTGCCAGCAGGTTAGCGGGGGGCTACGAGCAGTACTTC. Its translation: CASRLAGGYEQYF.

The chain joins TRBV28 to TRBJ2-7; possible D gene TRBD2, 6 bases. CDR1 and CDR2 from the germline V gene are MDHEN and SYDVKM. The CDR3 is made up of 11 amino acids. The V end was cut by 4 bases, the J end by 10 bases, with 11 bases between. The CDR3 sequence is CASSSREVQYF. The DNA for the CDR3 is TGTGCCAGCAGTTCCAGGGAGGTTCAGTACTTC.

This clone was recorded a few times. The chain links TRBV9 to TRBJ2-1, with 8 bases aligning to TRBD2. V trimming: 0 bases; J trimming: 3 bases; junction bases outside the gene matches: 2. The V gene's germline CDR1 is SGDLS and CDR2 YYNGEE. CDR3 length: 15 amino acids. CDR3 protein: CASSVESGSYNEQFF. DNA of the CDR3: TGTGCCAGCAGCGTAGAGAGCGGGAGCTACAATGAGCAGTTCTTC.

The table lists this clone with a count of one. This chain joins TRBV6-1 and TRBJ1-6; 8 positions agree with TRBD1. V lost 5 bases to trimming and J lost 10 bases; unmatched junction nucleotides: 10. CDR3 length: 15 residues. In germline, CDR1 is MNHNS, CDR2 SASEGT. This CDR3 reads CASSTRTGGESPLHF. Written as DNA, the CDR3 is TGTGCCAGCAGTACAAGAACAGGGGGAGAATCACCCCTCCACTTT.